Below, 22 T cell receptor beta chains from the same sample are listed, as sequenced in a study of cytomegalovirus exposure and HLA in healthy donors. Vbeta (60) and Jbeta (13) primers were used in the PCR. The repertoire was sequenced with immunoSEQ multiplex PCR; TCRdb's copy has only in-frame clones and lacks some. The table shows some 190,000 clones, with approximately 80% occurring only once. Material: PBMCs. The receptors come from a man between 18 and 29 years old in good health and CMV-seronegative.

The J gene is TRBJ2-1, the V gene TRBV9; TRBD2 aligns across 16 bases. Trimming removed 3 bases from V and 6 bases from J; junction bases left unmatched: 9. The CDR3 is 18 residues long. Germline-derived CDR1 and CDR2 are SGDLS and YYNGEE. The DNA of the CDR3 is TGTGCCAGCAGCGGCGGGACTAGCGGGAGGGCAGTTATCAATGAGCAGTTCTTC. Encoded protein: CASSGGTSGRAVINEQFF.

This chain connects TRBV7-8 to TRBJ1-3, with D unclear. CDR1 and CDR2 (germline): SGHVS, FQNEAQ. The V end lost 5 bases, the J end lost 0 bases, and 17 bases lay between the germline ends. The CDR3 loop spans 17 amino acids. The CDR3 spells CASSPTHRRYSGNTIYF. The CDR3 nucleotides are TGTGCCAGCAGCCCGACTCACCGACGGTACTCTGGAAACACCATATATTTT.

V usage is TRBV9 and J usage is TRBJ2-7; D gene uncertain. The length of the CDR3 is 14 residues. With 0 bases removed from V and 2 bases from J, the gap between germline ends came to 9 bases. CDR1 and CDR2 (germline): SGDLS, YYNGEE. CDR3 amino acids: CASSVASTPYEQYF. The CDR3 coding sequence is TGTGCCAGCAGCGTAGCCAGTACCCCCTACGAGCAGTACTTC. The whole variable domain, filled in from reference TRBV9 and TRBJ2-7, reads DSGVTQTPKHLITATGQRVTLRCSPRSGDLSVYWYQQSLDQGLQFLIQYYNGEERAKGNILERFSAQQFPDLHSELNLSSLELGDSALYFCASSVASTPYEQYFGPGTRLTVT.

The rearrangement joins TRBV2 to TRBJ1-2; perhaps TRBD1 as D (6 bases). The CDR3 contains 14 residues. The germline gives CDR1 SNHLY, CDR2 FYNNEI. V lost 7 bases and J 2 bases, leaving 14 bases between the germline ends. CDR3 region: CASNLGGGNYGYTF. DNA of the CDR3: TGTGCCAGCAACTTAGGGGGGGGAAACTATGGCTACACCTTC.

In nucleotides, the CDR3 is TGTGCCAGCAGCCAGTATGGAGAAGAGACCCAGTACTTC. Encoded protein: CASSQYGEETQYF. This chain joins TRBV28 and TRBJ2-5; D gene uncertain. Looked up from germline, CDR1 is MDHEN and CDR2 is SYDVKM. The V and J ends lost 6 bases and 3 bases respectively, with 11 bases between them. The CDR3 runs 13 residues.

V and J are TRBV5-4 and TRBJ2-2; 8 nucleotides agree with TRBD1. The V gene end was trimmed by 0 bases and the J gene end by 6 bases; junction bases not matched to a gene: 7. CDR1 is SGHNT and CDR2 is YYREEE in the germline V gene (reference sequence). There are 16 residues in the CDR3. CDR3 residues: CASSLADRGGAGELFF. The CDR3 coding sequence is TGTGCCAGCAGCTTGGCCGACAGGGGAGGCGCCGGGGAGCTGTTTTTT.

The sample holds a few counts of this clone. The rearrangement links TRBV6-6 to TRBJ1-2; no definite D call. The V end lost 0 bases, the J end lost 6 bases, and 11 bases lay between the germline ends. Germline values: CDR1 MNHNY, CDR2 SVGAGI (reference sequence). The CDR3 spans 14 residues. This CDR3 is CASSYSPGRDGYTF. The CDR3 nucleotides are TGTGCCAGCAGTTACTCCCCCGGCCGGGATGGCTACACCTTC.

To note about this clone: Different DNA sequences within this sample yield the same CDR3. V usage is TRBV6-5 and J usage is TRBJ2-3; weak D call: TRBD2 (5 bases). V lost 4 bases and J lost 0, with 8 bases in between. In germline, CDR1 is MNHEY, CDR2 SVGAGI. The CDR3 has 14 amino acids. CDR3 in amino acids: CASSSGSSTDTQYF. DNA for the CDR3: TGTGCCAGCAGTTCGGGATCTAGCACAGATACGCAGTATTTT.

Only a few counts were recorded for this clone. This chain connects TRBV10-3 to TRBJ1-1; D is ambiguous. Germline values: CDR1 ENHRY, CDR2 SYGVKD. Trimming stripped 9 bases from V and 1 base from J, with 12 bases between. The CDR3 runs 13 residues. The CDR3 sequence: CAICGSSNTEAFF. As DNA, the CDR3 is TGTGCCATTTGTGGCTCCTCGAACACTGAAGCTTTCTTT.

The V and J genes are TRBV28 and TRBJ2-5; 9 nucleotides align to TRBD2. The J call may be in error: the DNA end matches TRBJ2-7 better. The CDR3 is 14 residues long. Germline CDR1 MDHEN, CDR2 SYDVKM. The CDR3: CASGRSGGSYEQYF. In DNA form, the CDR3 reads TGTGCCAGCGGCCGTAGCGGGGGCTCCTACGAGCAGTACTTC.

The chain joins TRBV28 to TRBJ2-4, with D unclear. The germline V gene has CDR1 MDHEN and CDR2 SYDVKM. V lost 6 bases to trimming and J lost 10 bases, with 19 bases between them. The CDR3 loop spans 14 amino acids. The CDR3 loop is CASSTAGSIQIQYF. In DNA, the CDR3 is TGTGCCAGCAGCACTGCCGGTAGCATCCAAATTCAGTACTTC.

The CDR3, as DNA: TGCGCCAGCAGCTCTGACAGTAACTATGGCTACACCTTC. Encoded protein: CASSSDSNYGYTF. The chain is built from TRBV5-1 and TRBJ1-2; possible D gene TRBD1, 5 bases. The CDR3 contains 13 residues. CDR1 and CDR2 from the germline V gene are SGHRS and YFSETQ. Trimming left V 3 bases short and J 1 base short, with 7 bases between.

The chain couples TRBV7-9 to TRBJ2-7, with a possible D match to TRBD1 (6 bases). Trimming left V 5 bases short and J 2 bases short, with 10 bases between. The CDR3 is made up of 13 amino acids. Germline loops: CDR1 SEHNR, CDR2 FQNEAQ (reference sequence). CDR3 residues: CASSGTGTYEQYF. The CDR3 nucleotides read TGTGCCAGCAGCGGAACAGGGACCTACGAGCAGTACTTC.

The rearrangement joins TRBV4-1 to TRBJ2-7; 9 bases are a match to TRBD2. The CDR3 is 15 amino acids. Per germline, CDR1 MGHRA and CDR2 YSYEKL. With V trimmed by 0 bases and J by 4 bases, 4 bases remained unmatched. In nucleotides, the CDR3 is TGCGCCAGCAGCCAAGATGCGGGGGGGGTTTACGAGCAGTACTTC. Encoded protein: CASSQDAGGVYEQYF.

The chain has TRBV29-1 and TRBJ2-7; 10 bases agree with TRBD1. The CDR3 has 14 amino acids. In germline, CDR1 is SQVTM, CDR2 ANQGSEA. V shed 7 bases, J shed 4 bases, and the junction held 10 bases outside the gene matches. Here the CDR3 reads CSAPRDRGVYEQYF. DNA of the CDR3: TGCAGCGCCCCCCGGGACAGGGGAGTTTACGAGCAGTACTTC.

This chain connects TRBV27 to TRBJ2-2; D perhaps matches TRBD2 (6 bases). The V gene lost 4 bases and the J gene lost 8 bases, with 17 bases spanning the gap. This CDR3 is 15 amino acids long. In germline, CDR1 is MNHEY, CDR2 SMNVEV (reference sequence). This CDR3 reads CASSSDSGVGGELFF. Written as DNA, the CDR3 is TGTGCCAGCAGTTCCGATAGCGGCGTGGGTGGGGAGCTGTTTTTT.

The chain recombines TRBV7-9 with TRBJ2-5; unclear D gene. V was trimmed by 1 base and J by 0 bases, leaving 6 bases between them. Germline V CDR1 and CDR2: SEHNR, FQNEAQ (reference sequence). The CDR3 extends over 14 amino acids. This CDR3 is CASSLVRYQETQYF. CDR3 coding DNA: TGTGCCAGCAGCTTAGTCCGTTACCAAGAGACCCAGTACTTC.

The CDR3 here is CASSPRLAGEPGDTQYF. DNA for the CDR3: TGCGCCAGCAGCCCAAGACTAGCGGGGGAGCCAGGGGATACGCAGTATTTT. V usage is TRBV5-1 and J usage is TRBJ2-3; TRBD2 aligns across 12 bases. V was clipped by 4 bases and J by 6 bases; unmatched bases: 12. Germline V gene sequence: CDR1 SGHRS, CDR2 YFSETQ. The CDR3 is 17 residues long.

The chain joins TRBV19 to TRBJ2-1, with D perhaps matching TRBD2 (6 bases). This CDR3 is 11 amino acids long. V was shortened by 6 bases and J by 10 bases, with 10 bases between the two germline ends. Per germline, CDR1 LNHDA and CDR2 SQIVND (reference sequence). The DNA of the CDR3 is TGTGCCAGTAGGGAGGGTGGCGAGCAGTTCTTC. Its translation is CASREGGEQFF.

The chain couples TRBV27 to TRBJ1-5, with TRBD1 matching over 7 bases. The CDR3 contains 15 residues. Germline-derived CDR1 and CDR2 are MNHEY and SMNVEV (reference sequence). After removal of 2 bases from V and 2 bases from J, the junction contained 3 bases not matched to a gene. CDR3 DNA sequence: TGTGCCAGCAGTTTAAGCACAGGGGGCAATCAGCCCCAGCATTTT. This sequence encodes CASSLSTGGNQPQHF.

J is TRBJ1-2 and V is TRBV30; perhaps TRBD1 as D (6 bases). The CDR3 runs 13 residues. The V and J ends lost 2 bases and 5 bases respectively, with 12 bases between them. Germline assignment: CDR1 GTSNPN and CDR2 SVGIG (reference sequence). The CDR3 region has the DNA TGTGCCTGGAGTAAAGGCAGGGGATATGGCTACACCTTC. As protein: CAWSKGRGYGYTF.

This chain connects TRBV4-2 to TRBJ1-1; D unclear. Germline V CDR1 and CDR2: LGHNA, YNFKEQ. V was cut by 3 bases and J by 6 bases, with 20 bases left in between. CDR3 length equals 16 residues. For the CDR3, the DNA is TGTGCCAGCAGCCAGGGGAGCAGGCAGCAGACCGCTGAAGCTTTCTTT. It codes for CASSQGSRQQTAEAFF.